Each of the 21 T cell receptor beta chains below was sequenced from the same sample in a study of CD8+CD57+ T cells in acquired aplastic anemia. In patients chosen for sequencing, flow cytometry had shown CD8+CD57+ cell expansion. Profiling of TCR beta VDJ combinations and CDR3 sequences used genomic DNA as template. TCRdb passed the reads through MiXCR, listing each CDR3 protein once. The data contain 150,000 to 200,000 distinct CDR3 sequences, less than 60% of them singletons. Specimen: sorted CD4+, CD8+, or CD8+CD57+ T cells (not recorded which) from PBMCs. Receptor source: a human donor with aplastic anemia.

In regard to this clonotype: An end of the junction does not agree with germline; a read error may underlie this. CDR3 in DNA: TGCAGTGCTAGTGGGGCTCTGGGGGGCGCTGGGAACACTGATGCTTTCTTT. Encoded protein: CSASGALGGAGNTDAFF. The chain has TRBV20-1 and TRBJ1-1, with a tentative D call TRBD1 (6 bases). The CDR3 consists of 17 residues. Germline V gene sequence: CDR1 DFQATT, CDR2 SNEGSKA (reference sequence).

V usage is TRBV7-8 and J usage is TRBJ1-1; tentative D call: TRBD1 (6 bases). CDR1 is SGHVS and CDR2 is FQNEAQ in the germline V gene. The CDR3 runs 17 residues. The germline V and J ends were trimmed by 1 base and 3 bases, with 18 bases remaining between them. This chain's CDR3 is CASSLDSLRGGDTEAFF. The CDR3 DNA reads TGTGCCAGCAGCTTAGATTCTCTCAGGGGAGGAGACACTGAAGCTTTCTTT.

The chain joins TRBV19 to TRBJ2-3; D perhaps matches TRBD2 (5 bases). This CDR3 comprises 11 residues. V lost 6 bases and J 10 bases, leaving 11 bases between the germline ends. Germline V gene sequence: CDR1 LNHDA, CDR2 SQIVND (reference sequence). The CDR3 DNA reads TGTGCCAGTAGACGGGGAATCGCGCAGTATTTT. Translating it yields CASRRGIAQYF.

Note on this clonotype: A read error may be the cause here, since a much bigger clone is one base away. This sequence joins TRBV7-2 and TRBJ2-3; D remains ambiguous. This CDR3 comprises 12 residues. The V end was cut by 6 bases, the J end by 1 base, with 5 bases between. Germline values: CDR1 SGHTA, CDR2 FQGNSA. DNA of the CDR3: TGTGCCAGCAGTGCCCGCACAGATACGCAGTATTTT. It translates to CASSARTDTQYF.

This clonotype is judged medium-sized. This chain connects TRBV25-1 to TRBJ1-3; D unresolved. Germline CDR1 and CDR2: MGHDK and SYGVNS. Deletions cut 10 bases from V and 0 bases from J, with 10 bases between. The CDR3 totals 13 residues. CDR3 bases: TGTGCCACCACCTCTATCTCTGGAAACACCATATATTTT. Translated: CATTSISGNTIYF.

The chain carries TRBV24-1 and TRBJ2-3; D remains ambiguous. The CDR3 sequence is 16 residues long. V was cut by 3 bases and J by 0 bases, with 12 bases left in between. Germline V CDR1 and CDR2: KGHDR, SFDVKD. CDR3 sequence: CATSDTALGSTDTQYF. The CDR3 region has the DNA TGTGCCACCAGTGATACTGCTTTAGGTAGCACAGATACGCAGTATTTT.

V usage is TRBV10-2 and J usage is TRBJ1-1; tentative D call: TRBD1 (5 bases). The V and J ends lost 7 bases and 3 bases respectively, with 12 bases between them. The CDR3 consists of 13 residues. The germline V gene has CDR1 WSHSY and CDR2 SAAADI. CDR3 protein: CASIGQGYTEAFF. CDR3 in DNA: TGCGCCAGCATTGGCCAGGGCTACACTGAAGCTTTCTTT.

This clonotype was observed many times. J is TRBJ1-5 and V is TRBV6-1, with 9 bases aligning to TRBD1. This CDR3 is 13 amino acids long. Germline CDR1 MNHNS, CDR2 SASEGT. Trimming cost V 7 bases and J 9 bases; bases outside gene matches: 7. The CDR3 nucleotides are TGTGCCAGCATCACGGGACAGGGTTTGCCCCAGCATTTT. This sequence encodes CASITGQGLPQHF.

CDR3 loop: CASSVDGGQGINEQFF. The CDR3 DNA sequence: TGTGCCAGCAGCGTAGATGGGGGACAGGGCATCAATGAGCAGTTCTTC. J is TRBJ2-1 and V is TRBV9, with 9 nucleotides matching TRBD1. The CDR3 totals 16 residues. Germline V CDR1 and CDR2: SGDLS, YYNGEE. The V gene end was trimmed by 0 bases and the J gene end by 6 bases; junction bases not matched to a gene: 7.

This CDR3 is CASSPGTVNYGYTF. As DNA, the CDR3 is TGTGCCAGCAGCCCCGGGACCGTTAACTATGGCTACACCTTC. V is TRBV9 and J is TRBJ1-2; a weak D match, TRBD1 (5 bases). V was cut by 4 bases and J by 1 base, with 11 bases left in between. The CDR3 is 14 residues long. CDR1 is SGDLS, CDR2 YYNGEE, per germline. The full variable domain, its missing parts supplied by reference TRBV9 and TRBJ1-2, is DSGVTQTPKHLITATGQRVTLRCSPRSGDLSVYWYQQSLDQGLQFLIQYYNGEERAKGNILERFSAQQFPDLHSELNLSSLELGDSALYFCASSPGTVNYGYTFGSGTRLTVV.

The V and J genes are TRBV6-5 and TRBJ1-1, with 8 bases that match TRBD1. Germline CDR1 is MNHEY and CDR2 is SVGAGI. The CDR3 extends over 15 amino acids. The J segment lost 2 bases and the V segment lost 1 base, leaving 3 bases of the junction unmatched. The CDR3 loop reads CASSYFGQGNTEAFF. In DNA form, the CDR3 reads TGTGCCAGCAGTTACTTTGGACAGGGCAACACTGAAGCTTTCTTT.

The gene calls are TRBV6-1 and TRBJ2-6; no firm D call. Germline V gene sequence: CDR1 MNHNS, CDR2 SASEGT. The ends were cut back, 1 base at V and 5 bases at J, with 0 bases in the middle. The CDR3 loop spans 12 amino acids. CDR3 DNA: TGTGCCAGCAGTGAAGGGGCCAACGTCCTGACTTTC. This translates into CASSEGANVLTF.

The genes are TRBV20-1 and TRBJ1-2; D is unresolved. Germline V gene lookup returns CDR1 DFQATT and CDR2 SNEGSKA (reference sequence). The CDR3 runs to 9 residues. Trimming removed 6 bases at V and 5 bases at J, with 4 bases between. The CDR3 bases are TGCAGTGCCCCGTATGGCTACACCTTC. Residues: CSAPYGYTF.

The chain carries TRBV2 and TRBJ2-1; 14 bases map to TRBD2. J lost 6 bases, V lost 7 bases, and 5 bases had no gene match. Germline CDR1 is SNHLY and CDR2 is FYNNEI. The CDR3 spans 15 residues. The CDR3: CASKLGLAGGNEQFF. CDR3 sequence (DNA): TGTGCCAGCAAACTCGGACTAGCGGGAGGCAATGAGCAGTTCTTC.

This chain links TRBV5-1 with TRBJ2-7, with TRBD2 identical over 7 bases. V was clipped by 0 bases and J by 3 bases; unmatched bases: 6. The germline gives CDR1 SGHRS, CDR2 YFSETQ. This CDR3 has 15 residues. CDR3 in amino acids: CASSLEAGLVYEQYF. The CDR3 DNA is TGCGCCAGCAGCTTGGAAGCAGGACTAGTCTACGAGCAGTACTTC.

This clonotype was seen more than once but under ten times. The rearrangement uses TRBV29-1 and TRBJ1-1, with unresolved D. Germline V gene data show CDR1 as SQVTM and CDR2 as ANQGSEA. The germline V and J ends were trimmed by 7 bases and 0 bases, with 9 bases remaining between them. There are 12 residues in the CDR3. The CDR3 nucleotides read TGCAGCGGAAAGGATTTGAACACTGAAGCTTTCTTT. Translating it yields CSGKDLNTEAFF.

This clonotype occurred many times. The chain employs TRBV7-3 and TRBJ2-3; the D gene is possibly TRBD2 (6 bases). Germline V gives CDR1 SGHTA, CDR2 FQGTGA. Between the trimmed V and J ends, which lost 5 bases and 6 bases, there was a span of 12 bases. The CDR3 is 13 residues long. DNA for the CDR3: TGTGCCAGCAGCGGTGGAGGGAGGGATACGCAGTATTTT. It is translated as CASSGGGRDTQYF.

This chain uses TRBV12-3 or TRBV12-4 with TRBJ1-3; D is perhaps TRBD1 (5 bases). Trimming stripped 6 bases from V and 9 bases from J, with 18 bases between. CDR3 length equals 14 residues. The CDR3 sequence: CASRMTEGLSTIYF. Here the CDR3 DNA reads TGTGCCAGCAGGATGACAGAGGGTTTGAGCACCATATATTTT.

In this sample, this clonotype turned up many times. The chain carries TRBV2 and TRBJ2-5, with D possibly being TRBD1 (5 bases). The germline V gene encodes CDR1 SNHLY and CDR2 FYNNEI. Trimming left V 5 bases short and J 5 bases short, with 12 bases between. The CDR3 length is 13 residues. DNA of the CDR3: TGTGCCAGCAGTAGGGGCAGGGATGAGACCCAGTACTTC. Its protein product is CASSRGRDETQYF.

This clonotype was detected a few times. The genes are TRBV7-2 and TRBJ1-2; D unresolved. Germline loops: CDR1 SGHTA, CDR2 FQGNSA. The CDR3 totals 12 residues. In DNA, the CDR3 is TGTGGAAGCTCGGGCCCTAACTATGGCTACACCTTC. This codes for CGSSGPNYGYTF.

The chain joins TRBV20-1 to TRBJ1-4, with D possibly TRBD1 on 5 matching bases. The CDR3 consists of 13 residues. CDR1 and CDR2 from the germline V gene are DFQATT and SNEGSKA (reference sequence). Trimming removed 0 bases from V and 10 bases from J, with 12 bases in between. The CDR3 DNA is TGCAGTGCTAGAGATGGGGCAGGAGTAAAACTGTTTTTT. Protein sequence: CSARDGAGVKLFF.